Only one count was recorded for the clone carrying this TCR beta chain. V gave up 0 bases and J gave up 1 base, with 13 bases separating them. Germline values: CDR1 LGHDT, CDR2 YNNKEL (reference sequence). CDR3 length equals 16 residues. This sample is drawn from a study of control samples from healthy donors and cancer patients. Sequencing used immunoSEQ multiplex PCR; TCRdb keeps in-frame clones, though not all of them. Of 120,000 or so clones in the sample, more than 75% are singletons; the top ten hold around 3.5%. The sample comprised PBMCs. The chain couples TRBV3-1 (or the pseudogene TRBV3-2) to TRBJ2-7; possibly TRBD2 for D (6 bases). The TCR comes from a woman aged 55-69 years with lung cancer. This CDR3 reads CASSQEEGRTSYEQYF. The CDR3 DNA is TGTGCCAGCAGCCAAGAGGAGGGACGGACGTCCTACGAGCAGTACTTC.